This entry lists 27 T cell receptor beta chains sequenced from one sample in a study of blood T cell repertoires in COVID-19. Only in-frame clones appear in the TCRdb table, and some are missing; sequencing was by immunoSEQ multiplex PCR. Of 330,000 or so clones in the sample, about 92% were seen once. The sample comprised PBMCs or T cells enriched from blood (not recorded which). These receptors originate from a woman under 40 who had recovered from COVID-19.

The chain employs TRBV27 and TRBJ1-2; D perhaps matches TRBD1 (5 bases). Germline V gene lookup returns CDR1 MNHEY and CDR2 SMNVEV (reference sequence). The V end was cut by 6 bases, the J end by 2 bases, with 10 bases between. This CDR3 has 13 amino acids. CDR3 residues: CASSPRTNYGYTF. In DNA, the CDR3 is TGTGCCAGCAGCCCCCGGACAAACTATGGCTACACCTTC.

V gene TRBV29-1 combines with J gene TRBJ1-4, with 7 positions matching TRBD1. V shed 4 bases, J shed 5 bases, and the junction held 4 bases outside the gene matches. The germline gives CDR1 SQVTM, CDR2 ANQGSEA. This CDR3 spans 13 amino acids. The CDR3 DNA reads TGCAGCGTTGCCCGGGACAGAAATGAAAAACTGTTTTTT. Its protein product is CSVARDRNEKLFF.

Details on this clone: Additional DNA sequences in this sample encode the identical CDR3. The chain carries TRBV4-2 and TRBJ2-3, with 9 bases identical to TRBD2. This CDR3 has 16 residues. The germline V gene has CDR1 LGHNA and CDR2 YNFKEQ. V was pared by 0 bases and J by 2 bases, with 3 bases of the junction left unmatched. The CDR3 protein is CASSQEPGLATDTQYF. The CDR3 DNA sequence: TGTGCCAGCAGCCAAGAACCGGGACTAGCCACAGATACGCAGTATTTT.

V and J are TRBV5-8 and TRBJ1-2; 10 nucleotides match TRBD1. The germline gives CDR1 SGHTS, CDR2 YDEGEE. CDR3 length: 13 amino acids. The ends lost 2 bases at V and 8 bases at J; junction bases unmatched: 3. The CDR3 spells CASSLGQGDGYTF. The CDR3 coding sequence is TGTGCCAGCAGCTTAGGACAGGGGGACGGCTACACCTTC.

The rearrangement joins TRBV10-3 to TRBJ2-1; D possibly corresponds to TRBD1 (5 bases). The CDR3 sequence is 16 residues long. Between the trimmed V and J ends, which lost 2 bases and 6 bases, there was a span of 17 bases. The germline V gene encodes CDR1 ENHRY and CDR2 SYGVKD. As DNA, the CDR3 is TGTGCCATCAGTGAGCCGATGGAAGGGGTTGGCAATGAGCAGTTCTTC. It encodes CAISEPMEGVGNEQFF.

The chain joins TRBV4-2 to TRBJ2-7; 9 nucleotides align to TRBD1. The CDR3 has 16 amino acids. V trimming: 3 bases; J trimming: 1 base; junction bases outside the gene matches: 7. Germline V gene lookup returns CDR1 LGHNA and CDR2 YNFKEQ. The DNA of the CDR3 is TGTGCCAGCAGCCACCTGGGACAGGGAATTTCCTACGAGCAGTACTTC. Its protein is CASSHLGQGISYEQYF.

The chain couples TRBV20-1 to TRBJ2-7, with 7 bases lining up with TRBD1. The trim removed 3 bases at V and 4 bases at J, leaving 9 bases unmatched. CDR1 and CDR2 from the germline V gene are DFQATT and SNEGSKA (reference sequence). CDR3 length: 14 residues. As DNA, the CDR3 is TGCAGTGCTAGTAGGGCAGGGGGTACGTACGAGCAGTACTTC. This codes for CSASRAGGTYEQYF.

The genes are TRBV28 and TRBJ1-2; tentatively, D is TRBD1 (5 bases). The CDR3 has 13 amino acids. The germline V and J ends were trimmed by 6 bases and 8 bases, with 16 bases remaining between them. Germline V gene data show CDR1 as MDHEN and CDR2 as SYDVKM. CDR3 nucleotides: TGTGCCAGCAGGTTGGGGGGATCGGGCGGCTACACCTTC. Translated: CASRLGGSGGYTF.

The rearrangement links TRBV28 to TRBJ2-7; 16 positions agree with TRBD2. Unmatched junction bases numbered 8, after V lost 6 bases and J lost 6 bases. CDR3 length: 16 residues. Germline CDR1 is MDHEN and CDR2 is SYDVKM. CDR3 residues: CASSPGTSGRAGEQYF. CDR3 DNA: TGTGCCAGCAGCCCCGGGACTAGCGGGAGGGCCGGCGAGCAGTACTTC.

The table lists this clone with a few counts. The chain couples TRBV3-1 (or the pseudogene TRBV3-2) to TRBJ1-2; 11 nucleotides line up with TRBD1. This CDR3 comprises 15 residues. Germline V gene lookup returns CDR1 LGHDT and CDR2 YNNKEL (reference sequence). V lost 4 bases, J lost 2 bases, and 3 bases stayed unmatched. The CDR3 is CASSLGTGGNYGYTF. CDR3 DNA sequence: TGTGCCAGCAGCCTAGGGACAGGGGGGAACTATGGCTACACCTTC.

This rearrangement joins TRBV5-4 to TRBJ1-2, with unresolved D. V was clipped by 3 bases and J by 3 bases, with 15 bases between them. Germline V gene sequence: CDR1 SGHNT, CDR2 YYREEE (reference sequence). The CDR3 is 15 amino acids. CDR3 in amino acids: CASSSNPDGDYGYTF. In nucleotides, the CDR3 is TGTGCCAGCAGCTCCAATCCGGACGGGGACTATGGCTACACCTTC.

This CDR3 is CASTSRAGGPEKLFF. The CDR3 DNA is TGTGCCAGCACCAGCAGGGCCGGCGGCCCCGAAAAACTGTTTTTT. The V and J genes are TRBV28 and TRBJ1-4, with a possible D match to TRBD1 (5 bases). The CDR3 is 15 residues long. The V and J ends lost 7 bases and 8 bases respectively, with 20 bases between them. Per the germline V gene, CDR1 is MDHEN and CDR2 is SYDVKM. The complete variable domain, with remaining parts taken from reference TRBV28 and TRBJ1-4, reads DVKVTQSSRYLVKRTGEKVFLECVQDMDHENMFWYRQDPGLGLRLIYFSYDVKMKEKGDIPEGYSVSREKKERFSLILESASTNQTSMYLCASTSRAGGPEKLFFGSGTQLSVL.

This chain connects TRBV19 to TRBJ1-1, with 8 bases that match TRBD1. Trimming took 2 bases from V and 3 from J; bases not matched to a gene: 2. Germline lookup yields CDR1 LNHDA and CDR2 SQIVND (reference sequence). The CDR3 extends over 14 amino acids. The CDR3 sequence is CASSITTGDTEAFF. The CDR3 DNA sequence: TGTGCCAGTAGTATAACGACAGGGGACACTGAAGCTTTCTTT.

This chain joins TRBV19 and TRBJ2-3, with a weak D call TRBD2 (6 bases). This CDR3 region has 15 residues. The ends were cut back, 5 bases at V and 2 bases at J, with 14 bases in the middle. CDR1 is LNHDA and CDR2 is SQIVND in the germline V gene (reference sequence). The CDR3 region is CASSPRLETTDTQYF. The CDR3 DNA follows: TGTGCCAGTAGTCCCCGACTAGAAACCACAGATACGCAGTATTTT.

This sequence joins TRBV4-1 and TRBJ2-2; D perhaps matches TRBD2 (5 bases). V was cut by 0 bases and J by 1 base, with 9 bases left in between. The germline V gene has CDR1 MGHRA and CDR2 YSYEKL. The CDR3 has 16 amino acids. The CDR3 here is CASSQEGRGNTGELFF. CDR3 bases: TGCGCCAGCAGCCAAGAAGGACGGGGGAACACCGGGGAGCTGTTTTTT.

The chain combines TRBV18 with TRBJ1-1, with D possibly TRBD1 on 5 matching bases. Trimming pared 1 base from V and 6 bases from J, leaving 15 bases between. The germline gives CDR1 KGHSH, CDR2 LQKENI. CDR3 size: 15 residues. DNA for the CDR3: TGTGCCAGCTCACCACAACGGGGGACGCCTCCTGAAGCTTTCTTT. This sequence encodes CASSPQRGTPPEAFF.

Worth noting for this clone: Because the CDR3 is missing its conserved closing phenylalanine or tryptophan, this is likely a read error. It is unclear where the CDR3 begins or ends on the DNA, so no DNA is shown, and the CDR3 is as TCRdb lists it. This chain joins TRBV28 and TRBJ2-7; the table's D gene call, TRBD1, was not cross checked with the DNA. Including both end residues, the CDR3 is 13 amino acids long. Germline V CDR1 and CDR2: MDHEN, SYDVKM. The CDR3 spells CASTKIPTGPPFL.

The V gene is TRBV27, the J gene TRBJ2-1; 11 nucleotides align to TRBD2. Germline V gives CDR1 MNHEY, CDR2 SMNVEV (reference sequence). V lost 0 bases to trimming and J lost 3 bases; unmatched junction nucleotides: 1. This CDR3 contains 16 residues. DNA for the CDR3: TGTGCCAGCAGTTTATCCACTAGCGGGAGCTACAATGAGCAGTTCTTC. This translates into CASSLSTSGSYNEQFF.

V and J are TRBV5-8 and TRBJ1-4; D is uncertain. Per germline, CDR1 SGHTS and CDR2 YDEGEE. This CDR3 region has 15 residues. V was shortened by 1 base and J by 0 bases, with 7 bases between the two germline ends. The CDR3 reads CASSLLSATNEKLFF. CDR3 nucleotide sequence: TGTGCCAGCAGCTTGTTGAGTGCAACTAATGAAAAACTGTTTTTT.

This chain connects TRBV7-2 to TRBJ2-7, with 7 bases fitting TRBD2. J gave up 3 bases and V 3 bases, and 5 bases lay outside the gene matches. The V gene's germline CDR1 is SGHTA and CDR2 FQGNSA. This CDR3 comprises 14 residues. As DNA, the CDR3 is TGTGCCAGCAGCTTTTTGGCGGGAGTCTACGAGCAGTACTTC. Encoded protein: CASSFLAGVYEQYF.

This clone has a handful of counts. The rearrangement uses TRBV9 and TRBJ2-7; tentatively, D is TRBD2 (5 bases). Between the trimmed V and J ends, which lost 3 bases and 6 bases, there was a span of 19 bases. The CDR3 has 15 amino acids. Germline V gene lookup returns CDR1 SGDLS and CDR2 YYNGEE. CDR3 residues: CASSDPVGDISEQYF. The CDR3 coding sequence is TGTGCCAGCAGCGACCCGGTGGGAGACATCTCCGAGCAGTACTTC.

The chain combines TRBV15 with TRBJ1-3; TRBD1 is a possible D gene (6 bases). Between the trimmed V and J ends, which lost 8 bases and 0 bases, there was a span of 17 bases. Germline CDR1 LNHNV, CDR2 YYDKDF (reference sequence). The CDR3 runs to 16 residues. The CDR3 DNA reads TGTGCCACCCGTGGAAGCGGACAGTACTCTGGAAACACCATATATTTT. It encodes CATRGSGQYSGNTIYF. Full variable domain (rest looked up from reference TRBV15 and TRBJ1-3): DAMVIQNPRYQVTQFGKPVTLSCSQTLNHNVMYWYQQKSSQAPKLLFHYYDKDFNNEADTPDNFQSRRPNTSFCFLDIRSPGLGDTAMYLCATRGSGQYSGNTIYFGEGSWLTVV.

This chain connects TRBV7-8 to TRBJ1-1; the match to TRBD1 covers 7 bases. After removal of 1 base from V and 0 bases from J, the junction contained 5 bases not matched to a gene. Per germline, CDR1 SGHVS and CDR2 FQNEAQ. The CDR3 contains 16 residues. This CDR3 reads CASSLGRQGLNTEAFF. The CDR3 bases are TGTGCCAGCAGCTTAGGACGACAGGGCCTGAACACTGAAGCTTTCTTT.

The V and J genes are TRBV4-1 and TRBJ1-6; TRBD1 agrees at 8 bases. CDR1 and CDR2 from the germline V gene are MGHRA and YSYEKL. The junction had 10 bases not matched to a gene; V was cut back by 1 base and J by 14 bases. CDR3 size: 15 residues. The CDR3 region is CASSQGRQGAGSLHF. DNA for the CDR3: TGCGCCAGCAGCCAAGGAAGGCAGGGGGCAGGGTCCCTCCACTTT.

The chain has TRBV7-9 and TRBJ1-2, with 9 bases aligning to TRBD1. This CDR3 contains 13 residues. The J segment lost 6 bases and the V segment lost 5 bases, leaving 4 bases of the junction unmatched. Germline V gene data show CDR1 as SEHNR and CDR2 as FQNEAQ (reference sequence). CDR3 DNA sequence: TGTGCCAGCAGCCGGACAGGGGTAGATGGCTACACCTTC. Translation gives CASSRTGVDGYTF.

The chain is built from TRBV6-2 or TRBV6-3 and TRBJ1-1; the D is unclear. The CDR3 extends over 14 amino acids. Trimming cost V 2 bases and J 7 bases, with 14 bases left between them. Germline V gene data show CDR1 as MNHEY and CDR2 as SVGEGT. The CDR3 loop is CASSYRFRGNEAFF. The CDR3 nucleotides are TGTGCCAGCAGTTACAGGTTTCGCGGAAATGAAGCTTTCTTT.

Notes on this clone: Other DNA sequences in this specimen translate into the identical CDR3. V is TRBV19 and J is TRBJ2-3; the D gene is possibly TRBD1 (6 bases). With 1 base removed from V and 1 base from J, the gap between germline ends came to 9 bases. The CDR3 is made up of 15 amino acids. Germline V gene lookup returns CDR1 LNHDA and CDR2 SQIVND (reference sequence). In DNA form, the CDR3 reads TGTGCCAGTAGTATAGGGGCAGGGGGCACAGATACGCAGTATTTT. Protein sequence: CASSIGAGGTDTQYF.